The T cell receptor (beta chain) under discussion was sequenced for a study of blood T cells in healthy people across ages. Study-level findings and limits: Roughly linearly, TCR beta diversity per million T cells fell as age increased.

V was clipped by 5 bases and J by 6 bases; unmatched bases: 0. The CDR3 extends over 13 amino acids. Extraction of total RNA produced a minimum of 5 micrograms from each sample. Details on this clonotype: Antigen unknown.

Through a sample-barcoded 5' primer and a J-beta primer mix, a second PCR was run for about 6 to 11 cycles. A tag from a template-switch adaptor with 12 random nucleotides marked each cDNA molecule. Every sample gave at least 2.5 million paired-end reads containing CDR3. In TCRdb, the 5' RACE reads were re-called with MiXCR into one record per CDR3 protein. The sample contains 650,000 to 1,000,000 distinct CDR3 sequences, about 34% of which appear only once. The sequenced material came from blood. V gene TRBV12-3 or TRBV12-4 combines with J gene TRBJ2-4; TRBD1 agrees at 11 bases. The sequence was obtained from a young man in good health. Here the CDR3 reads CASSGTGGNIQYF. The CDR3, as DNA: TGTGCCAGCAGTGGGACAGGGGGAAACATTCAGTACTTC.